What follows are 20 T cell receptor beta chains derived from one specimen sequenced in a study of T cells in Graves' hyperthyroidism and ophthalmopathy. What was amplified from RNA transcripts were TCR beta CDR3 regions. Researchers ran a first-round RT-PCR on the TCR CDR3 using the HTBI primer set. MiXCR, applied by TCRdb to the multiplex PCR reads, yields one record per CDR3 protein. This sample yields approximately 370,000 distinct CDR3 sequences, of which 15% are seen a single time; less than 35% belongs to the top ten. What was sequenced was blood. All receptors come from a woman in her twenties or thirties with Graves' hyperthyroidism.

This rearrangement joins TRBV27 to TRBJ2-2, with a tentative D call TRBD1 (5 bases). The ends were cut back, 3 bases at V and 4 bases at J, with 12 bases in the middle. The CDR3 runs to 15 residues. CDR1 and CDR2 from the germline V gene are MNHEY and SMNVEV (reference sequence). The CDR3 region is CASSFRGLGTGELFF. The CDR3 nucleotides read TGTGCCAGCAGTTTTAGGGGTTTGGGCACCGGGGAGCTGTTTTTT.

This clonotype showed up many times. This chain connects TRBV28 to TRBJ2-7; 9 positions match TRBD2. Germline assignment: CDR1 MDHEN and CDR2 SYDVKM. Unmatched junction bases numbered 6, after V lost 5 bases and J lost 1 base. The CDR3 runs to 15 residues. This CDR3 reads CASSVGLAGSYEQYF. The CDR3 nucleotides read TGTGCCAGCAGTGTGGGGCTAGCGGGATCCTACGAGCAGTACTTC.

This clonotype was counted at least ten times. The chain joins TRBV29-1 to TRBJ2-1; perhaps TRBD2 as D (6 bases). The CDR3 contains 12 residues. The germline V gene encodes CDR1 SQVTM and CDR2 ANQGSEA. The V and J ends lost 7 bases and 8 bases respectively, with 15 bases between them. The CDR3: CSAGVLADEQFF. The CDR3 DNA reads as TGCAGCGCAGGCGTACTAGCCGATGAGCAGTTCTTC.

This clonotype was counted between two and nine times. Here the CDR3 reads CASSQEERASYEQYF. The CDR3 bases are TGTGCCAGCAGTCAGGAAGAGCGAGCCTCCTACGAGCAGTACTTC. The chain recombines TRBV7-9 with TRBJ2-7; D remains unclear. The CDR3 runs 15 residues. Germline CDR1 is SEHNR and CDR2 is FQNEAQ (reference sequence). V gave up 6 bases and J gave up 0 bases, with 15 bases separating them.

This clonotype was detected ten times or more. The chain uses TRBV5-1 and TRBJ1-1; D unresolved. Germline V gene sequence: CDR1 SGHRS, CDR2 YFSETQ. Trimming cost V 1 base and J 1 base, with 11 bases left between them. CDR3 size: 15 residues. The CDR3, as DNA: TGCGCCAGCAGCTTGTCCGGCAGAGCGAACACTGAAGCTTTCTTT. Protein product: CASSLSGRANTEAFF.

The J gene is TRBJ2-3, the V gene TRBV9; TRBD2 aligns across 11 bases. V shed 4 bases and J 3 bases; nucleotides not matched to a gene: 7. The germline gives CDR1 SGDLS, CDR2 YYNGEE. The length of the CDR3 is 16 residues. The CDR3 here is CASSPRTSGPTDTQYF. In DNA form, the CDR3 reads TGTGCCAGCAGCCCCAGGACTAGCGGGCCGACAGATACGCAGTATTTT.

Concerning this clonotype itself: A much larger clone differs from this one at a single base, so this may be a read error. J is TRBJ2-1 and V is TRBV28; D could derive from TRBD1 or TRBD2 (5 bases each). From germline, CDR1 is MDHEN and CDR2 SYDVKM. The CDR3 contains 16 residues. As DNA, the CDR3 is TGTACCAGCAGTTTGGGGACCATAATATCCTACAATGAGCAGTTCTTC. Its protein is CTSSLGTIISYNEQFF.

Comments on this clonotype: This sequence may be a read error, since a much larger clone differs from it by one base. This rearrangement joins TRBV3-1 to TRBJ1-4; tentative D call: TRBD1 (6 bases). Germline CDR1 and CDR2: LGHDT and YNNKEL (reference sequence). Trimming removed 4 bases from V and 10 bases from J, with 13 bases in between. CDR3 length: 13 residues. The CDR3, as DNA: TGTGCCAGCAGCCGGGGGGCGAATAGAAAACTGTTTTTT. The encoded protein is CASSRGANRKLFF.

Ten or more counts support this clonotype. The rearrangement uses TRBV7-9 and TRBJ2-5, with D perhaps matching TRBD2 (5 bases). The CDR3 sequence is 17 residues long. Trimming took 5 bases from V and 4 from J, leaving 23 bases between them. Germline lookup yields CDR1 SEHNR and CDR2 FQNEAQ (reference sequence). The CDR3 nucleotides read TGTGCCAGCAGCGCCTTGGACTCCGGAGAGAGAGGAGAGACCCAGTACTTC. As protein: CASSALDSGERGETQYF.

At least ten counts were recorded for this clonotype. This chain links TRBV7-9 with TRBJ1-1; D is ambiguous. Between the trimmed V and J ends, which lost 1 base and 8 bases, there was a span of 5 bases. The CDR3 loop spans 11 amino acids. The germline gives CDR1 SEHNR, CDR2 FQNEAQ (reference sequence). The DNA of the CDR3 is TGTGCCAGCAGCTTAGACAGAGAAGCTTTCTTT. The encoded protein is CASSLDREAFF.

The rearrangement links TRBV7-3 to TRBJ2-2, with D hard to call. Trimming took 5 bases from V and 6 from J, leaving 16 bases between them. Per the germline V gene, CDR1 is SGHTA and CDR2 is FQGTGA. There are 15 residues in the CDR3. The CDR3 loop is CASSPYSSSAGELFF. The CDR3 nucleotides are TGTGCCAGCAGCCCCTATTCGTCCTCGGCCGGGGAGCTGTTTTTT.

CDR3 sequence reads: CASSTQSLSRYTF. CDR3 nucleotides: TGTGCCAGCAGTACGCAATCTCTCTCTCGCTACACCTTC. The rearrangement uses TRBV28 and TRBJ1-2, with no clear D. CDR1 is MDHEN and CDR2 is SYDVKM in the germline V gene. The germline V and J ends were trimmed by 5 bases and 9 bases, with 16 bases remaining between them. The CDR3 has 13 amino acids.

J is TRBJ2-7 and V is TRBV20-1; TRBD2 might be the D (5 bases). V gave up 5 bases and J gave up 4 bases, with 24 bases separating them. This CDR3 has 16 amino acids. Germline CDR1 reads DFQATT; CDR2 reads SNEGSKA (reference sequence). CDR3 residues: CSAGPRGSGSYYEQYF. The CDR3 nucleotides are TGCAGTGCTGGGCCGAGAGGAAGCGGATCGTATTACGAGCAGTACTTC.

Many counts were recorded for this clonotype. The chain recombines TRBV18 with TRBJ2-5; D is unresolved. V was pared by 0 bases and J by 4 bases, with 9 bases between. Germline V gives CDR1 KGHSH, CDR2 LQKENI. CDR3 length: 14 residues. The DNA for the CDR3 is TGTGCCAGCTCACCACCAAACATCGGAGAGACCCAGTACTTC. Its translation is CASSPPNIGETQYF. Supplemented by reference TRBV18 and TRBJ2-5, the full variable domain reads NAGVMQNPRHLVRRRGQEARLRCSPMKGHSHVYWYRQLPEEGLKFMVYLQKENIIDESGMPKERFSAEFPKEGPSILRIQQVVRGDSAAYFCASSPPNIGETQYFGPGTRLLVL.

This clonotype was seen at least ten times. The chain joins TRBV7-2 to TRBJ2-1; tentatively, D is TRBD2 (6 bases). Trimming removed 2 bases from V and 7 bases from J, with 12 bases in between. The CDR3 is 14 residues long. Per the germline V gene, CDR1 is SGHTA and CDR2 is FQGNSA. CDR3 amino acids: CASSLQLSGNEQFF. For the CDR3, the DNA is TGTGCCAGCAGCTTACAGTTAAGCGGGAATGAGCAGTTCTTC.

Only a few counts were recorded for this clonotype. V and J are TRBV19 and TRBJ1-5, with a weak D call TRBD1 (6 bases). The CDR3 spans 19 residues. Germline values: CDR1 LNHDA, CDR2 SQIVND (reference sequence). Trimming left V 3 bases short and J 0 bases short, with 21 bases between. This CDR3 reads CASSIGRQDRDFSNQPQHF. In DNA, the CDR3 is TGTGCCAGTAGTATCGGGAGACAGGACCGGGACTTTAGCAATCAGCCCCAGCATTTT.

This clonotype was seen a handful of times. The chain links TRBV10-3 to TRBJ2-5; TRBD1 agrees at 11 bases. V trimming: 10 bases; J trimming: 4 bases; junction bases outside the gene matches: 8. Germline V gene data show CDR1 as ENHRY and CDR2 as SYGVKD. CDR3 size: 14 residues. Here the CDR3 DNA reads TGTGCCACCAACGCGGGACAGGGGGGAGAGACCCAGTACTTC. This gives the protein CATNAGQGGETQYF.

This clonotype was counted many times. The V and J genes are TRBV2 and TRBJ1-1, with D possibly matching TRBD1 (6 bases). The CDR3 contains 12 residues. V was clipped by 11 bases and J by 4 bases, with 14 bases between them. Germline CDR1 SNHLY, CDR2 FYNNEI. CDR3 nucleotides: TGTGCCTGGCGCGGGGGGCTCACTGAAGCTTTCTTT. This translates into CAWRGGLTEAFF.

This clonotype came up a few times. The CDR3 bases are TGTGCCAGCAGTCTCCAGGGGACACTGAACTATGGCTACACCTTC. Translation: CASSLQGTLNYGYTF. The chain combines TRBV7-8 with TRBJ1-2, with D possibly matching TRBD1 (6 bases). The CDR3 spans 15 residues. V was shortened by 6 bases and J by 2 bases, with 16 bases between the two germline ends. Germline lookup yields CDR1 SGHVS and CDR2 FQNEAQ. Using reference TRBV7-8 and TRBJ1-2 for the parts outside the CDR3, the full variable domain is GAGVSQSPRYKVAKRGQDVALRCDPISGHVSLFWYQQALGQGPEFLTYFQNEAQLDKSGLPSDRFFAERPEGSVSTLKIQRTQQEDSAVYLCASSLQGTLNYGYTFGSGTRLTVV.

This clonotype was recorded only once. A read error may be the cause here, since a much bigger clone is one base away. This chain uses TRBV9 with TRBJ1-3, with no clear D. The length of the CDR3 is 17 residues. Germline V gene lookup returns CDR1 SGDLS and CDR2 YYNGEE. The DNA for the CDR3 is TGTACCAGCAGCGTAGAGGTTCATCCGAGCTCTGGAAACACCATATATTTT. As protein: CTSSVEVHPSSGNTIYF.